The 12 T cell receptor beta chains reported below all come from one sample, sequenced in a study of CD8+ T cells in alopecia areata. Treatment here: oral pan-JAK inhibitor, 5-10 mg twice daily. After isolation, RNA underwent reverse transcription to generate cDNA as the sequencing template. Here immunoSEQ multiplex PCR was the method, and the copy in TCRdb shows in-frame clones only, minus some. Of about 210,000 clones detected, approximately 72% appear once; the ten largest clones hold more than 0.95%. This specimen consisted of CD4+ T cells sorted from blood, obtained between weeks 43 and 45, from a patient treated with tofacitinib. Receptors were obtained from a human donor with alopecia areata.

In its sample, this clone was seen once. This rearrangement joins TRBV30 to TRBJ1-1; no reliable D call. V was shortened by 0 bases and J by 7 bases, with 6 bases between the two germline ends. The CDR3 totals 11 residues. CDR1 is GTSNPN and CDR2 is SVGIG in the germline V gene (reference sequence). The CDR3 bases are TGTGCCTGGAGTGTATTGGTTGAAGCTTTCTTT. This encodes CAWSVLVEAFF.

The chain joins TRBV9 to TRBJ2-2, with D perhaps TRBD2 (6 bases). Germline V lookup: CDR1 SGDLS, CDR2 YYNGEE. The CDR3 runs to 15 residues. The V and J ends lost 1 base and 6 bases respectively, with 13 bases between them. CDR3 sequence: CASSVRSLAAGELFF. DNA of the CDR3: TGTGCCAGCAGCGTAAGGTCACTAGCCGCCGGGGAGCTGTTTTTT.

As for this clone: Other DNA variants within this sample encode the same CDR3. The J gene is TRBJ2-2, the V gene TRBV30, with D unresolved. Trimming cost V 1 base and J 3 bases, with 3 bases left between them. Germline assignment: CDR1 GTSNPN and CDR2 SVGIG (reference sequence). This CDR3 has 12 residues. CDR3 amino acids: CAWSGDTGELFF. For the CDR3, the DNA is TGTGCCTGGAGTGGGGACACCGGGGAGCTGTTTTTT.

The chain links TRBV30 to TRBJ1-1; D not certain. Looked up from germline, CDR1 is GTSNPN and CDR2 is SVGIG (reference sequence). Trimming shortened V by 1 base and J by 5 bases, and 11 bases separated the two germline ends. There are 13 residues in the CDR3. Written as DNA, the CDR3 is TGTGCCTGGAGTGGGGCCGTTGGGACTGAAGCTTTCTTT. It translates to CAWSGAVGTEAFF.

The CDR3 sequence is CASSQTTSGRGDTQYF. As DNA, the CDR3 is TGTGCCAGCAGCCAAACGACTAGCGGCCGAGGAGATACGCAGTATTTT. The chain is built from TRBV5-4 and TRBJ2-3; 9 bases map to TRBD2. CDR1 and CDR2 from the germline V gene are SGHNT and YYREEE (reference sequence). The CDR3 consists of 16 residues. The trim removed 4 bases at V and 5 bases at J, leaving 11 bases unmatched. The variable domain in full, with the rest retrieved from reference TRBV5-4 and TRBJ2-3, is ETGVTQSPTHLIKTRGQQVTLRCSSQSGHNTVSWYQQALGQGPQFIFQYYREEENGRGNFPPRFSGLQFPNYSSELNVNALELDDSALYLCASSQTTSGRGDTQYFGPGTRLTVL.

V and J are TRBV7-9 and TRBJ2-5; 9 bases fit TRBD1. Looked up from germline, CDR1 is SEHNR and CDR2 is FQNEAQ (reference sequence). The CDR3 covers 15 residues. Unmatched junction bases numbered 9, after V lost 5 bases and J lost 5 bases. For the CDR3, the DNA is TGTGCCAGCAGCATACAGGGGGCGCTGGGGGAGACCCAGTACTTC. Protein sequence: CASSIQGALGETQYF. Full variable domain (outside the CDR3, taken from reference TRBV7-9 and TRBJ2-5): DTGVSQNPRHKITKRGQNVTFRCDPISEHNRLYWYRQTLGQGPEFLTYFQNEAQLEKSRLLSDRFSAERPKGSFSTLEIQRTEQGDSAMYLCASSIQGALGETQYFGPGTRLLVL.

The chain combines TRBV25-1 with TRBJ2-3; weak D call: TRBD1 (6 bases). The CDR3 is 13 residues long. Germline CDR1 is MGHDK and CDR2 is SYGVNS. V was shortened by 1 base and J by 5 bases, with 7 bases between the two germline ends. For the CDR3, the DNA is TGTGCCAGCAGTGAATGGGGGCTAGATACGCAGTATTTT. This encodes CASSEWGLDTQYF. Using reference TRBV25-1 and TRBJ2-3 for the parts outside the CDR3, the full variable domain is EADIYQTPRYLVIGTGKKITLECSQTMGHDKMYWYQQDPGMELHLIHYSYGVNSTEKGDLSSESTVSRIRTEHFPLTLESARPSHTSQYLCASSEWGLDTQYFGPGTRLTVL.

V usage is TRBV30 and J usage is TRBJ2-4; 7 nucleotides match TRBD2. Germline V lookup: CDR1 GTSNPN, CDR2 SVGIG (reference sequence). The CDR3 loop spans 13 amino acids. After removal of 0 bases from V and 9 bases from J, the junction contained 5 bases not matched to a gene. The CDR3 nucleotides read TGTGCCTGGAGTGTAGACGGGGGGAGCATTCAGTACTTC. This gives the protein CAWSVDGGSIQYF.

This rearrangement joins TRBV5-1 to TRBJ2-2; D might be TRBD2 (6 bases). In germline, CDR1 is SGHRS, CDR2 YFSETQ. This CDR3 contains 15 residues. V lost 4 bases to trimming and J lost 0 bases, with 10 bases between them. The CDR3 nucleotides are TGCGCCAGCAGCCGGGACTTTACGAACACCGGGGAGCTGTTTTTT. As protein: CASSRDFTNTGELFF.

V is TRBV5-1 and J is TRBJ1-1; 9 positions agree with TRBD1. Germline values: CDR1 SGHRS, CDR2 YFSETQ. V dropped 0 bases and J dropped 5; count of bases not matched to a gene: 5. CDR3 length: 15 amino acids. CDR3 amino acids: CASSLEGQGRTEAFF. The CDR3 DNA follows: TGCGCCAGCAGCTTGGAAGGACAGGGGAGGACTGAAGCTTTCTTT.

The V call is TRBV28, the J call TRBJ2-2, with 8 bases lining up with TRBD1. Germline CDR1 is MDHEN and CDR2 is SYDVKM. This CDR3 has 17 residues. Germline trimming cut 4 bases from V and 7 bases from J; bases unmatched to any gene: 14. DNA for the CDR3: TGTGCCAGCAGTTCAACGGGAACACAGGGGGATGACGGGGAGCTGTTTTTT. Translating it yields CASSSTGTQGDDGELFF.

This clone was recorded a few times. The rearrangement links TRBV5-5 to TRBJ1-5; a weak D match, TRBD1 (5 bases). V lost 0 bases and J lost 9, with 19 bases in between. CDR3 size: 16 residues. Germline assignment: CDR1 SGHKS and CDR2 YYEKEE (reference sequence). The CDR3 sequence is CASSLGARESQWPQHF. CDR3 nucleotide sequence: TGTGCCAGCAGCTTGGGAGCCAGGGAGTCCCAATGGCCCCAGCATTTT.